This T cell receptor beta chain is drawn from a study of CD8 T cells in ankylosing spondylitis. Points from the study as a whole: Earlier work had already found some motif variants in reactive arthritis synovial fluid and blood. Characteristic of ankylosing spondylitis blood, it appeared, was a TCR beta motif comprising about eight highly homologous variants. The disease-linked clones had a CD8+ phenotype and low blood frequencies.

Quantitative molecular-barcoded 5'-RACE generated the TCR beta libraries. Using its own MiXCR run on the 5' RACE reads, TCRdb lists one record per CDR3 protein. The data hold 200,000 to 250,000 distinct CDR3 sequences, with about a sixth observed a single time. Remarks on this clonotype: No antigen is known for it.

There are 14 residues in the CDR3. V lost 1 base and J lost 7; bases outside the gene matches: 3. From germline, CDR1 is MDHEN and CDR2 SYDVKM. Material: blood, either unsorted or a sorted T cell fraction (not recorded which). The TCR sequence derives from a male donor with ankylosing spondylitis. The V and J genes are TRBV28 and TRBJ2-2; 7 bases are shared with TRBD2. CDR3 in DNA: TGTGCCAGCAGTTTATTCGGGGGGATCGGGGAGCTGTTTTTT. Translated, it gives CASSLFGGIGELFF.